These 30 T cell receptor beta chains share one sample of origin, sequenced in a study of radiotherapy plus CTLA-4 blockade in lung cancer. Assay used: immunoSEQ multiplex PCR; TCRdb lists only in-frame clones, some missing. Of tens of thousands of clones in the sample, roughly 80% were seen once. The starting material was peripheral blood, obtained from a patient treated with radiotherapy plus ipilimumab. These receptors all stem from a human donor with non-small cell lung cancer who had stable disease on radiotherapy plus ipilimumab.

The chain couples TRBV6-5 to TRBJ1-1, with D unclear. This CDR3 is built from 12 residues. The V end was cut by 8 bases, the J end by 5 bases, with 12 bases between. Germline V CDR1 and CDR2: MNHEY, SVGAGI. The CDR3 sequence is CASRAKTTEAFF. In nucleotides, the CDR3 is TGTGCCAGCCGGGCAAAGACGACTGAAGCTTTCTTT.

This chain's CDR3 is CASSIQGVGNEKLFF. The CDR3 DNA reads TGTGCCAGCAGTATACAGGGGGTAGGGAATGAAAAACTGTTTTTT. V gene TRBV9 combines with J gene TRBJ1-4; 8 positions agree with TRBD1. The CDR3 runs to 15 residues. With 5 bases clipped from V and 5 bases from J, the junction kept 8 bases outside the gene matches. CDR1 is SGDLS, CDR2 YYNGEE, per germline.

V is TRBV11-1 and J is TRBJ2-7; 10 bases line up with TRBD2. The junction had 6 bases not matched to a gene; V was cut back by 6 bases and J by 7 bases. The germline V gene has CDR1 SGHAT and CDR2 FQDESV (reference sequence). There are 13 residues in the CDR3. Here the CDR3 DNA reads TGTGCCAGCAGTTGGACTAGCGGAGGAGAGCAGTACGTC. Encoded protein: CASSWTSGGEQYV.

The chain recombines TRBV27 with TRBJ1-5; D remains unclear. The CDR3 extends over 13 amino acids. Germline assignment: CDR1 MNHEY and CDR2 SMNVEV (reference sequence). Between the trimmed V and J ends, which lost 3 bases and 5 bases, there was a span of 8 bases. CDR3 loop: CASSFQRDQPQHF. CDR3 bases: TGTGCCAGCAGTTTTCAAAGAGATCAGCCCCAGCATTTT.

The rearrangement links TRBV9 to TRBJ1-1; unclear D gene. The CDR3 is 14 residues long. Per the germline V gene, CDR1 is SGDLS and CDR2 is YYNGEE. V lost 0 bases and J 1 base, leaving 7 bases between the germline ends. In DNA, the CDR3 is TGTGCCAGCAGCGTAGTGGCGGGGAACACTGAAGCTTTCTTT. It codes for CASSVVAGNTEAFF.

CDR3 DNA: TGTGCCAGCAGCGCCCAGGAGGCCTCTGGAAACACCATATATTTT. Translated: CASSAQEASGNTIYF. The chain recombines TRBV9 with TRBJ1-3; no firm D call. Germline CDR1 and CDR2: SGDLS and YYNGEE. This CDR3 is 15 amino acids long. Trimming took 3 bases from V and 0 from J, leaving 10 bases between them.

This chain joins TRBV9 and TRBJ1-1; D perhaps matches TRBD1 (6 bases). The germline V and J ends were trimmed by 0 bases and 5 bases, with 14 bases remaining between them. CDR1 is SGDLS, CDR2 YYNGEE, per germline. This CDR3 has 15 residues. The CDR3 DNA reads TGTGCCAGCAGCGTAGATGGGGGGGCGATAACTGAAGCTTTCTTT. Encoded protein: CASSVDGGAITEAFF.

V usage is TRBV10-1 and J usage is TRBJ1-3, with D unclear. The CDR3 length is 14 residues. In germline, CDR1 is WNHNN, CDR2 SYGVQD (reference sequence). V shed 3 bases and J shed 0 bases, with 6 bases lying between them. DNA of the CDR3: TGCGCCAGCAGTGACGCGACCTCTGGAAACACCATATATTTT. Amino acid sequence: CASSDATSGNTIYF.

This clone was observed a few times. The V call is TRBV5-6, the J call TRBJ1-1; D ambiguous. Trimming took off 3 bases at V and 5 bases at J, with 5 bases between the two ends. The CDR3 covers 11 residues. In germline, CDR1 is SGHDT, CDR2 YYEEEE. Here the CDR3 DNA reads TGTGCCAGCAGCTCCCGTACTGAAGCTTTCTTT. Translating it yields CASSSRTEAFF. The whole variable domain, remainder taken from reference TRBV5-6 and TRBJ1-1, is DAGVTQSPTHLIKTRGQQVTLRCSPKSGHDTVSWYQQALGQGPQFIFQYYEEEERQRGNFPDRFSGHQFPNYSSELNVNALLLGDSALYLCASSSRTEAFFGQGTRLTVV.

The gene calls are TRBV10-1 and TRBJ2-3; D is perhaps TRBD1 or TRBD2 (5 bases each). CDR3 length equals 13 residues. Trimming took 5 bases from V and 4 from J, leaving 10 bases between them. Germline V gives CDR1 WNHNN, CDR2 SYGVQD (reference sequence). The CDR3 sequence: CASSPGTPDTQYF. The CDR3 DNA reads TGCGCCAGCAGTCCCGGGACCCCAGATACGCAGTATTTT.

This chain connects TRBV11-2 to TRBJ1-1; TRBD1 agrees at 9 bases. CDR3 length: 16 residues. Germline-derived CDR1 and CDR2 are SGHAT and FQNNGV. Trimming removed 3 bases from V and 5 bases from J; junction bases left unmatched: 10. As DNA, the CDR3 is TGTGCCAGCAGCTTTTCCCCGGGACAGGGTATAACTGAAGCTTTCTTT. It specifies CASSFSPGQGITEAFF.

This clone turned up a few times. The chain uses TRBV5-5 and TRBJ2-7; D is perhaps TRBD2 (5 bases). Germline CDR1 SGHKS, CDR2 YYEKEE (reference sequence). Trimming cost V 5 bases and J 0 bases, with 12 bases left between them. The CDR3 loop spans 14 amino acids. CDR3 loop: CASSSLAGSYEQYV. CDR3 nucleotides: TGTGCCAGCAGTTCCCTCGCGGGCTCCTACGAGCAGTACGTC.

The rearrangement uses TRBV28 and TRBJ1-2, with unresolved D. The CDR3 runs to 13 residues. Trimming took 5 bases from V and 8 from J, leaving 15 bases between them. Per the germline V gene, CDR1 is MDHEN and CDR2 is SYDVKM. The CDR3 region is CASSLQLRWGYTF. The DNA of the CDR3 is TGTGCCAGCAGTCTACAATTAAGGTGGGGCTACACCTTC.

This clone was counted a few times. CDR3 sequence (DNA): TGTGCCAGCAGCATAAAGATGGGGAACACTGAAGCTTTCTTT. Translating it yields CASSIKMGNTEAFF. The chain links TRBV9 to TRBJ1-1; D is uncertain. Germline V CDR1 and CDR2: SGDLS, YYNGEE. This CDR3 contains 14 residues. Trimming took off 4 bases at V and 1 base at J, with 11 bases between the two ends.

The chain couples TRBV19 to TRBJ2-7; TRBD1 agrees at 7 bases. CDR1 and CDR2 (germline): LNHDA, SQIVND (reference sequence). V lost 4 bases to trimming and J lost 2 bases; unmatched junction nucleotides: 5. The CDR3 length is 14 residues. The CDR3 spells CASSTAGTAYEQYV. The CDR3 nucleotides are TGTGCCAGTAGTACCGCCGGGACAGCCTACGAGCAGTACGTC.

The V call is TRBV10-2, the J call TRBJ1-2; no definite D call. The V end was cut by 8 bases, the J end by 5 bases, with 15 bases between. The CDR3 is 13 amino acids. Germline loops: CDR1 WSHSY, CDR2 SAAADI. The CDR3 nucleotides are TGCGCCAGCGCCCCAGCGGACTTATATGGCTACACCTTC. Translating it yields CASAPADLYGYTF.

The chain carries TRBV2 and TRBJ1-4; 8 positions match TRBD1. The CDR3 is 15 amino acids. The V and J ends lost 5 bases and 4 bases, in that order; junction bases with no gene match: 6. The germline V gene encodes CDR1 SNHLY and CDR2 FYNNEI. CDR3 sequence (DNA): TGTGCCAGCAGTTATCTGACAGGGGATAATGAAAAACTGTTTTTT. Residues: CASSYLTGDNEKLFF.

This sequence joins TRBV10-3 and TRBJ1-1, with no clear D. Germline lookup yields CDR1 ENHRY and CDR2 SYGVKD. The CDR3 is 13 amino acids. V was shortened by 2 bases and J by 9 bases, with 13 bases between the two germline ends. The CDR3 loop reads CAISEDSPMKAFF. The CDR3, as DNA: TGTGCCATCAGTGAGGATAGCCCCATGAAAGCTTTCTTT.

V and J are TRBV19 and TRBJ1-3; D gene ambiguous. The CDR3 totals 16 residues. Germline V gene sequence: CDR1 LNHDA, CDR2 SQIVND (reference sequence). Trimming pared 5 bases from V and 0 bases from J, leaving 14 bases between. CDR3 bases: TGTGCCAGTAGTCTCCCGACAACCCACTCTGGAAACACCATATATTTT. As protein: CASSLPTTHSGNTIYF.

V usage is TRBV7-6 and J usage is TRBJ1-2; D gene ambiguous. CDR1 and CDR2 from the germline V gene are SGHVS and FNYEAQ. Trimming stripped 7 bases from V and 5 bases from J, with 14 bases between. The CDR3 has 13 amino acids. The CDR3 region is CASTVDAAYGYTF. CDR3 sequence (DNA): TGTGCCAGCACCGTGGACGCAGCATATGGCTACACCTTC.

V usage is TRBV27 and J usage is TRBJ1-5; no clear D gene. There are 13 residues in the CDR3. Germline CDR1 is MNHEY and CDR2 is SMNVEV (reference sequence). V dropped 6 bases and J dropped 0 bases, with 6 bases sitting between them. The CDR3 sequence: CASRPYSNQPQHF. In DNA form, the CDR3 reads TGTGCCAGCAGGCCTTATAGCAATCAGCCCCAGCATTTT.

This clone showed up just a few times. The gene calls are TRBV27 and TRBJ1-6; a possible D gene is TRBD1 (6 bases). Per germline, CDR1 MNHEY and CDR2 SMNVEV (reference sequence). The germline V and J ends were trimmed by 1 base and 8 bases, with 12 bases remaining between them. The CDR3 spans 15 residues. The CDR3 DNA reads TGTGCCAGCAGTTTATGGGACACAGGACATTCACCCCTCCACTTT. Its translation is CASSLWDTGHSPLHF.

The chain joins TRBV7-2 to TRBJ1-2, with D unclear. The CDR3 totals 14 residues. Germline V lookup: CDR1 SGHTA, CDR2 FQGNSA. Deletions cut 8 bases from V and 3 bases from J, with 16 bases between. As DNA, the CDR3 is TGTGCCAGCCCCCACCCAGGTGGGTACTATGGCTACACCTTC. Its protein product is CASPHPGGYYGYTF.

V gene TRBV5-6 combines with J gene TRBJ2-7; D remains unclear. The germline V gene encodes CDR1 SGHDT and CDR2 YYEEEE. V was trimmed by 0 bases and J by 12 bases, leaving 13 bases between them. This CDR3 comprises 12 residues. The DNA for the CDR3 is TGTGCCAGCAGCTTGGGCACGACCAGGCCGTACGTC. Protein product: CASSLGTTRPYV.

This clone appeared a single time. The chain recombines TRBV2 with TRBJ2-1; D is unresolved. Trimming stripped 9 bases from V and 8 bases from J, with 11 bases between. The CDR3 runs to 11 residues. CDR1 SNHLY and CDR2 FYNNEI come from the germline V gene. CDR3 sequence reads: CARSTEYEQFF. CDR3 nucleotide sequence: TGTGCCAGATCGACGGAGTATGAGCAGTTCTTC. Based on the CDR3 plus reference TRBV2 and TRBJ2-1, the full variable domain is EPEVTQTPSHQVTQMGQEVILRCVPISNHLYFYWYRQILGQKVEFLVSFYNNEISEKSEIFDDQFSVERPDGSNFTLKIRSTKLEDSAMYFCARSTEYEQFFGPGTRLTVL.

J is TRBJ1-1 and V is TRBV4-3; D is uncertain. Germline V gives CDR1 LGHNA, CDR2 YSLEER. V lost 1 base to trimming and J lost 1 base, with 7 bases between them. The CDR3 covers 14 residues. CDR3 protein: CASSQGTRNTEAFF. The CDR3 DNA sequence: TGCGCCAGCAGCCAAGGGACGAGGAACACTGAAGCTTTCTTT.

V and J are TRBV25-1 and TRBJ2-5; TRBD1 might be the D (6 bases). The CDR3 is 17 amino acids. Germline loops: CDR1 MGHDK, CDR2 SYGVNS. The V and J ends lost 1 base and 2 bases respectively, with 17 bases between them. The CDR3 spells CASSEFLTGSVQETQYF. The CDR3, as DNA: TGTGCCAGCAGTGAATTCCTCACAGGGAGCGTTCAAGAGACCCAGTACTTC.

This CDR3 is CASSQEGDRSYNEQFF. The DNA of the CDR3 is TGCGCCAGCAGCCAAGAAGGGGACAGATCCTACAATGAGCAGTTCTTC. The rearrangement uses TRBV4-1 and TRBJ2-1; 7 bases map to TRBD1. CDR1 is MGHRA and CDR2 is YSYEKL in the germline V gene. This CDR3 comprises 16 residues. V lost 0 bases, J lost 1 base, and 3 bases stayed unmatched.

The V gene is TRBV7-9, the J gene TRBJ2-3, with 12 bases fitting TRBD1. The CDR3 contains 17 residues. The junction had 9 bases not matched to a gene; V was cut back by 5 bases and J by 3 bases. CDR1 and CDR2 from the germline V gene are SEHNR and FQNEAQ (reference sequence). Written as DNA, the CDR3 is TGTGCCAGCAGCGGTAGAGGGGGACAGGGGGCAACAGATACGCAGTATTTT. Protein sequence: CASSGRGGQGATDTQYF. Full variable domain (outside the CDR3, taken from reference TRBV7-9 and TRBJ2-3): DTGVSQNPRHKITKRGQNVTFRCDPISEHNRLYWYRQTLGQGPEFLTYFQNEAQLEKSRLLSDRFSAERPKGSFSTLEIQRTEQGDSAMYLCASSGRGGQGATDTQYFGPGTRLTVL.

The chain uses TRBV7-9 and TRBJ2-3; D is possibly TRBD2 (7 bases). This CDR3 region has 14 residues. With 8 bases removed from V and 4 bases from J, the gap between germline ends came to 16 bases. Germline V gene data show CDR1 as SEHNR and CDR2 as FQNEAQ (reference sequence). The CDR3 nucleotides read TGTGCCAGCTGGGAGGGACAACAGCCAGATACGCAGTATTTT. Amino acid sequence: CASWEGQQPDTQYF.